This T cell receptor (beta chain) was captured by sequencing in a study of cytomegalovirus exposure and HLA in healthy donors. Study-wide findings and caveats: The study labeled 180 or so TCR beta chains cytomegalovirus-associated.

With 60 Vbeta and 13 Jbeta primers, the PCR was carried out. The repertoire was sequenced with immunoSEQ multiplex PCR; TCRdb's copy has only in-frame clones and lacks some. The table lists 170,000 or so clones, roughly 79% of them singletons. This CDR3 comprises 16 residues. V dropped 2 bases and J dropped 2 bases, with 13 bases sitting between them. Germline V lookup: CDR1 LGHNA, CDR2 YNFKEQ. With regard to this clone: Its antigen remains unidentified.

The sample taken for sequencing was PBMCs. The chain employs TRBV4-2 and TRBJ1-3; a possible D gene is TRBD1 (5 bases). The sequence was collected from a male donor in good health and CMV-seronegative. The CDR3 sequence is CASSQSSLRAGNTIYF. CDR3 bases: TGTGCCAGCAGCCAAAGCTCCCTCAGGGCTGGAAACACCATATATTTT.